One and the same sample provided the 2 T cell receptor beta chains below, sequenced in a study of cytomegalovirus exposure and HLA in healthy donors. The PCR ran on 60 Vbeta and 13 Jbeta primers. Generated by immunoSEQ multiplex PCR, the TCRdb table keeps only in-frame clones and is missing some. The repertoire holds around 120,000 clones, with 65% to 75% as singletons. Sequencing was performed on PBMCs. The receptors stem from a man between 35 and 55 years old in good health and CMV-seropositive.

This sequence joins TRBV9 and TRBJ2-5, with 8 positions matching TRBD2. Per the germline V gene, CDR1 is SGDLS and CDR2 is YYNGEE. Losses at the gene ends were 0 bases for V and 5 bases for J; bases not matched to a gene: 6. There are 15 residues in the CDR3. CDR3: CASSVEAGVKETQYF. CDR3 nucleotide sequence: TGTGCCAGCAGCGTAGAAGCGGGAGTGAAGGAGACCCAGTACTTC.

This clone was seen more than once but under ten times. V is TRBV6-4 and J is TRBJ1-1, with D tentatively TRBD1 (6 bases). Trimming pared 6 bases from V and 0 bases from J, leaving 11 bases between. There are 14 residues in the CDR3. Germline CDR1 is MRHNA and CDR2 is SNTAGT. The CDR3 sequence: CASRSGHLNTEAFF. The CDR3 DNA follows: TGTGCCAGCAGATCGGGACACTTGAACACTGAAGCTTTCTTT.